This TCR beta chain was captured by sequencing in a study of T-cell reconstitution after alpha-beta-depleted transplantation in children. Study-level results: Diversity of TCRbeta at day 60 was high in some patients, arising from surviving recipient T cells and thymic progenitors. T-cell counts and diversity at one year following transplant were attributed mainly to newly produced T cells. Reported findings indicate that, about two months after transplant, alpha-beta T cells came from several hundred expanded clones, which were derived from non-depleted graft cells.

The CDR3 totals 15 residues. Per germline, CDR1 SGHNT and CDR2 YENEEA. Trimming removed 2 bases at V and 4 bases at J, with 14 bases between. Unique molecular identifiers tagged the TCRbeta library. TCRdb independently ran MiXCR on the PCR reads; one entry per CDR3 protein. Altogether around 16,000 distinct CDR3 sequences are present, about 5.3% being singletons, with the ten largest covering about 6.3%. This clonotype showed up just a few times. Its specificity is not known. The sample was PBMCs, taken before TCRalphabeta/CD19-depleted stem cell transplant. The chain has TRBV11-3 and TRBJ2-5, with a tentative D call TRBD2 (6 bases). This receptor was identified in a boy under 18 with acute lymphoblastic leukemia, due to receive a stem cell transplant. As DNA, the CDR3 is TGTGCCAGCAGCTTACCCGGGAGCATTGGAGAGACCCAGTACTTC. Translated: CASSLPGSIGETQYF.